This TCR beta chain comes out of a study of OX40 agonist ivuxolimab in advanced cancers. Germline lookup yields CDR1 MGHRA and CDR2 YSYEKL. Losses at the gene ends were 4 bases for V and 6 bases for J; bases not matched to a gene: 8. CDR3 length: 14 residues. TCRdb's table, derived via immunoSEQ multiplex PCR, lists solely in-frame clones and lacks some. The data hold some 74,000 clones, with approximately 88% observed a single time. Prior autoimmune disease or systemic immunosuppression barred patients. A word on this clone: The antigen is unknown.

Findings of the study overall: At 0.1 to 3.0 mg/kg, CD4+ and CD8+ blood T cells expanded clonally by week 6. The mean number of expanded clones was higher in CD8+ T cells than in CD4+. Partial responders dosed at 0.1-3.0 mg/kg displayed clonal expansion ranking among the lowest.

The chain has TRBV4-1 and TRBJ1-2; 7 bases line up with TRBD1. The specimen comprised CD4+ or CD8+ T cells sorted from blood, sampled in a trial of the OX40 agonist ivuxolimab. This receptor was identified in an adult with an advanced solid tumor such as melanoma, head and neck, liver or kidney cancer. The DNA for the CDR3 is TGCGCCAGCAGCCGGGACAGTAACTTCGATGGCTACACCTTC. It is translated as CASSRDSNFDGYTF.